These 8 T cell receptor beta chains came from one sample sequenced in a study of blood T cell repertoires in COVID-19. The repertoire was sequenced with immunoSEQ multiplex PCR; TCRdb's copy has only in-frame clones and lacks some. The sample has some 160,000 clones, about 83% seen once. Sequencing was carried out using peripheral blood. These receptors were obtained from a woman of 80 years or more with acute or convalescent COVID-19.

The gene calls are TRBV14 and TRBJ1-2, with 9 bases lining up with TRBD1. Germline V gene lookup returns CDR1 SGHDN and CDR2 FVKESK. There are 16 residues in the CDR3. After removal of 5 bases from V and 5 bases from J, the junction contained 12 bases not matched to a gene. The CDR3 nucleotides are TGTGCCAGCAGCGCCACTACAGGGGGCACGCGTTATGGCTACACCTTC. Protein product: CASSATTGGTRYGYTF.

The chain employs TRBV28 and TRBJ1-2, with 8 nucleotides matching TRBD1. Per the germline V gene, CDR1 is MDHEN and CDR2 is SYDVKM. The CDR3 runs to 14 residues. With V trimmed by 10 bases and J by 2 bases, 9 bases remained unmatched. The CDR3 loop reads CAIFINRGNYGYTF. The CDR3 DNA follows: TGTGCCATCTTTATCAACAGGGGGAACTATGGCTACACCTTC.

The chain employs TRBV7-6 and TRBJ1-5, with D unresolved. V lost 1 base and J lost 3, with 7 bases in between. The germline V gene has CDR1 SGHVS and CDR2 FNYEAQ. There are 14 residues in the CDR3. CDR3 DNA sequence: TGTGCCAGCAGCTTAGGCAGATACAATCAGCCCCAGCATTTT. Translating it yields CASSLGRYNQPQHF.

The rearrangement joins TRBV9 to TRBJ1-2; 8 positions agree with TRBD1. The CDR3 runs 14 residues. Unmatched junction bases numbered 6, after V lost 4 bases and J lost 4 bases. Germline V gene data show CDR1 as SGDLS and CDR2 as YYNGEE. DNA for the CDR3: TGTGCCAGCAGCCCCGTGGACAGGGCCTATGGCTACACCTTC. Protein product: CASSPVDRAYGYTF. The full variable domain, completed using reference TRBV9 and TRBJ1-2, is DSGVTQTPKHLITATGQRVTLRCSPRSGDLSVYWYQQSLDQGLQFLIQYYNGEERAKGNILERFSAQQFPDLHSELNLSSLELGDSALYFCASSPVDRAYGYTFGSGTRLTVV.

The V and J genes are TRBV5-1 and TRBJ2-5; D not resolved. The germline CDR1 and CDR2 sequences are SGHRS and YFSETQ. V shed 3 bases and J shed 4 bases, with 13 bases lying between them. This CDR3 is built from 14 residues. The CDR3 nucleotides read TGCGCCAGCAGCTCTGGTCCTAGTGCAGAGACCCAGTACTTC. This codes for CASSSGPSAETQYF.

The CDR3 is CSASRSGEMVDTQYF. CDR3 nucleotide sequence: TGCAGTGCTAGTAGAAGCGGGGAGATGGTTGATACGCAGTATTTT. V is TRBV20-1 and J is TRBJ2-3; 7 bases fit TRBD2. The V gene end was trimmed by 3 bases and the J gene end by 6 bases; junction bases not matched to a gene: 12. Germline V gene data show CDR1 as DFQATT and CDR2 as SNEGSKA (reference sequence). This CDR3 spans 15 amino acids.

This sequence joins TRBV20-1 and TRBJ2-5, with unresolved D. The V gene's germline CDR1 is DFQATT and CDR2 SNEGSKA (reference sequence). The V and J ends lost 0 bases and 7 bases respectively, with 6 bases between them. The CDR3 covers 11 residues. Here the CDR3 reads CSAREPGTQYF. DNA for the CDR3: TGCAGTGCTAGAGAACCCGGGACCCAGTACTTC.

In the case of this clone: This CDR3 is also generated by other DNA sequences in the sample. The chain joins TRBV5-1 to TRBJ1-1; TRBD1 might be the D (5 bases). This CDR3 has 15 amino acids. V dropped 0 bases and J dropped 0 bases, with 9 bases sitting between them. Germline CDR1 and CDR2: SGHRS and YFSETQ. The chain's CDR3 is CASSLVGGMNTEAFF. CDR3 coding DNA: TGCGCCAGCAGCTTGGTGGGGGGGATGAACACTGAAGCTTTCTTT. Filled out from reference TRBV5-1 and TRBJ1-1, the complete variable domain reads KAGVTQTPRYLIKTRGQQVTLSCSPISGHRSVSWYQQTPGQGLQFLFEYFSETQRNKGNFPGRFSGRQFSNSRSEMNVSTLELGDSALYLCASSLVGGMNTEAFFGQGTRLTVV.